A selection of T cell receptor beta chains follows, all from one sample in a study of shared clonotypes between healthy human individuals. The protocol was immunoSEQ multiplex PCR, while the TCRdb copy is restricted to in-frame clones and leaves out a portion. Here the sample spans roughly 2 million clones, over 85% being singletons. The sequencing input was naive CD4+ T cells sorted from blood. The origin of the receptors is a man younger than 30 in good health. Each CDR3 is given with its conserved first and last residue. A D gene is named only where the DNA matches it firmly. The size of a clone is reported for some rows only, either as once, few or many, or as a class for expanded clones.

j_call,clone_size,d_call,v_call,cdr3_aa,cdr3_nt
TRBJ2-7,NA,TRBD2,TRBV10-3,CAISGGTSDYEQYF,TGTGCCATCAGTGGAGGGACTAGCGACTACGAGCAGTACTTC
TRBJ1-1,NA,NA,TRBV6-1,CASSSAGVRNTEAFF,TGTGCCAGCAGTTCTGCAGGGGTTCGGAACACTGAAGCTTTCTTT
TRBJ2-7,NA,TRBD1,TRBV2,CASSELDEGQGIGLGLLYLYEQYF,TGTGCCAGCAGTGAGTTAGATGAGGGACAGGGTATCGGGCTTGGTCTCCTCTATCTCTACGAGCAGTACTTC
TRBJ2-3,NA,NA,TRBV2,CASRETTASDTQYF,TGTGCCAGCAGGGAAACAACGGCCTCAGATACGCAGTATTTT
TRBJ1-4,once,NA,TRBV4-1,CASSQQQGQTNEKLFF,TGCGCCAGCAGCCAGCAACAGGGCCAGACTAATGAAAAACTGTTTTTT
TRBJ2-5,NA,NA,TRBV11-2,CASSLAQFQETQYF,TGTGCCAGCAGCCTGGCACAGTTCCAAGAGACCCAGTACTTC
TRBJ2-5,NA,TRBD1,TRBV28,CASSFTGDRTQETQYF,TGTGCCAGCAGCTTCACGGGGGACAGGACCCAAGAGACCCAGTACTTC
TRBJ2-7,NA,NA,TRBV10-3,CAISESAQSSYEQYF,TGTGCCATCAGTGAGTCCGCCCAATCCTCCTACGAGCAGTACTTC
TRBJ2-1,NA,TRBD2,TRBV7-3,CASSLQVGGNNEQFF,TGTGCCAGCAGCTTACAGGTGGGAGGGAACAATGAGCAGTTCTTC
TRBJ1-3,NA,NA,TRBV5-1,CASSLVGDSGNTIYF,TGCGCCAGCAGCTTGGTGGGAGACTCTGGAAACACCATATATTTT
TRBJ2-2,NA,TRBD2,TRBV4-2,CASSRGTTNTGELFF,TGTGCCAGCAGCCGAGGGACTACGAACACCGGGGAGCTGTTTTTT
TRBJ1-1,once,TRBD1,TRBV6-4,CASSGQGKNTEAFF,TGTGCCAGCAGTGGACAGGGGAAGAACACTGAAGCTTTCTTT
TRBJ2-1,NA,TRBD2,TRBV10-3,CASSPGTSGRYEQFF,TGTGCCTCCTCACCCGGGACTAGCGGGAGGTATGAGCAGTTCTTC
TRBJ1-2,NA,NA,TRBV5-1,CASSLEIGQLYGYTF,TGCGCCAGCAGCTTGGAAATCGGACAGCTCTATGGCTACACCTTC
TRBJ2-5,NA,TRBD1,TRBV18,CASSPRTGDQETQYF,TGTGCCAGCTCACCGCGGACAGGGGACCAAGAGACCCAGTACTTC
TRBJ2-3,NA,NA,TRBV5-1,CASSLGGVTDTQYF,TGCGCCAGCAGCTTGGGAGGAGTTACAGATACGCAGTATTTT
TRBJ2-7,NA,NA,TRBV21-1,CASRPGFLPYEQYF,TGTGCCAGCAGACCGGGATTCTTACCCTACGAGCAGTACTTC
TRBJ2-5,NA,NA,TRBV5-1,CASSWGAEETQYF,TGCGCCAGCAGCTGGGGGGCCGAAGAGACCCAGTACTTC
TRBJ2-5,NA,NA,TRBV2,CASRIRETQYF,TGTGCCAGCAGGATTAGGGAGACCCAGTACTTC
TRBJ2-7,NA,NA,TRBV5-1,CASSLGLEQYF,TGCGCCAGCAGCTTGGGTCTCGAGCAGTACTTC
TRBJ1-2,NA,NA,TRBV7-9,CASSLSGDGYTF,TGTGCCAGCAGCTTATCAGGGGATGGCTACACCTTC
TRBJ1-4,NA,TRBD1,TRBV18,CASSPSQGAMFEKLFF,TGTGCCAGCTCACCTTCACAGGGGGCTATGTTTGAAAAACTGTTTTTT
TRBJ1-5,NA,NA,TRBV7-2,CASSPGLGQPQHF,TGTGCCAGCAGCCCCGGTCTTGGTCAGCCCCAGCATTTT
TRBJ2-1,NA,NA,TRBV10-3,CAISDITWRGNEQFF,TGTGCCATCAGTGATATAACTTGGAGGGGCAATGAGCAGTTCTTC
TRBJ1-5,NA,TRBD1,TRBV6-1,CASRWTGAGNQPQHF,TGTGCCAGCAGATGGACAGGCGCGGGCAATCAGCCCCAGCATTTT
TRBJ2-2,NA,NA,TRBV5-6,CASSRYTGELFF,TGTGCCAGCAGCAGATACACCGGGGAGCTGTTTTTT
TRBJ1-2,few,NA,TRBV7-8,CASSTATIGGYTF,TGTGCCAGCAGCACAGCGACAATCGGTGGCTACACCTTC
TRBJ2-7,few,NA,TRBV7-3,CASSLAQGYEQYF,TGTGCCAGCAGCTTAGCACAGGGCTACGAGCAGTACTTC
TRBJ2-5,once,NA,TRBV2,CASRRGDKETQYF,TGTGCCAGCAGGAGGGGGGACAAGGAGACCCAGTACTTC
TRBJ2-2,once,TRBD2,TRBV7-2,CASSVTSGGYTGELFF,TGTGCCAGCAGCGTTACTAGCGGGGGGTACACCGGGGAGCTGTTTTTT
TRBJ2-3,NA,TRBD2,TRBV19,CASSEGLAGGTTDTQYF,TGTGCCAGTAGTGAAGGACTAGCGGGAGGGACCACAGATACGCAGTATTTT
TRBJ2-1,once,TRBD2,TRBV10-2,CASSDRLAGTYNEQFF,TGCGCCAGCAGTGACAGACTAGCGGGGACCTACAATGAGCAGTTCTTC
TRBJ1-2,NA,NA,TRBV2,CASSLRVDYGYTF,TGTGCCAGCAGTCTCAGGGTAGACTATGGCTACACCTTC
TRBJ1-1,NA,NA,TRBV5-4,CASSLLEQRAMPEAFF,TGTGCCAGCAGCTTGCTCGAACAGAGGGCCATGCCTGAAGCTTTCTTT
TRBJ1-2,NA,NA,TRBV30,CAWSNRANYGYTF,TGTGCCTGGAGCAACCGAGCTAACTATGGCTACACCTTC
TRBJ1-4,NA,NA,TRBV6-5,CASSYSGAVNEKLFF,TGTGCCAGCAGTTACTCGGGGGCCGTTAATGAAAAACTGTTTTTT
TRBJ2-2,NA,NA,TRBV10-3,CAISESWANTGELFF,TGTGCCATCAGTGAGTCCTGGGCGAACACCGGGGAGCTGTTTTTT
TRBJ2-7,NA,TRBD2,TRBV7-2,CASSLGRGRAYEQYF,TGTGCCAGCAGCTTAGGACGCGGGAGGGCCTACGAGCAGTACTTC
TRBJ2-5,NA,NA,TRBV18,CASSPSGLQETQYF,TGTGCCAGCTCACCATCGGGACTTCAAGAGACCCAGTACTTC
TRBJ1-6,NA,NA,TRBV4-3,CASSLGTADSPLHF,TGCGCCAGCAGCTTAGGGACGGCGGATTCACCCCTCCACTTT
TRBJ1-1,NA,TRBD1,TRBV28,CASSLSGGRKTEAFF,TGTGCCAGCAGTTTGTCAGGGGGAAGGAAGACTGAAGCTTTCTTT
TRBJ2-7,many,NA,TRBV18,CASSPEGGPEYF,TGTGCCAGCTCACCAGAAGGGGGTCCCGAGTACTTC
TRBJ2-7,NA,TRBD2,TRBV7-9,CASSLLGLAGDYEQYF,TGTGCCAGCAGCTTACTGGGGCTAGCGGGAGACTACGAGCAGTACTTC
TRBJ2-2,few,NA,TRBV13,CASSLAPGELFF,TGTGCCAGCAGCTTAGCGCCCGGGGAGCTGTTTTTT
TRBJ2-5,NA,TRBD1,TRBV7-2,CASSSDRKGPGETQYF,TGTGCCAGCAGCTCGGACAGGAAGGGGCCTGGAGAGACCCAGTACTTC
TRBJ2-7,NA,NA,TRBV9,CASSVSGGPAAKFEQYF,TGTGCCAGCAGCGTATCCGGGGGCCCCGCTGCGAAATTCGAGCAGTACTTC
TRBJ2-7,NA,NA,TRBV14,CASSQEGSLFLEQYF,TGTGCCAGCAGCCAAGAAGGGAGCCTCTTCTTGGAGCAGTACTTC
TRBJ1-6,NA,TRBD1,TRBV2,CASSVGQGAGSPLHF,TGTGCCAGCAGTGTGGGACAGGGGGCCGGGTCACCCCTCCACTTT
TRBJ1-3,NA,NA,TRBV18,CASSPPSGILSGNTIYF,TGTGCCAGCTCACCACCGTCAGGGATCCTCTCTGGAAACACCATATATTTT
TRBJ2-7,many,NA,TRBV5-1,CASSLTGGTYEQYF,TGCGCCAGCAGCTTGACAGGAGGTACCTACGAGCAGTACTTC
TRBJ1-1,NA,NA,TRBV11-3,CASSLTGNTEAFF,TGTGCCAGCAGTTTGACAGGGAACACTGAAGCTTTCTTT
TRBJ2-2,NA,TRBD1,TRBV5-1,CASSLPQGAITGELFF,TGCGCCAGCAGCTTGCCGCAGGGGGCAATCACCGGGGAGCTGTTTTTT
TRBJ1-1,NA,TRBD1,TRBV19,CASSMVGTGKIAFF,TGTGCCAGTAGTATGGTAGGGACAGGGAAAATAGCTTTCTTT
TRBJ1-3,NA,NA,TRBV28,CASSPPGGRGNTIYF,TGTGCCAGCAGTCCCCCGGGAGGCAGAGGAAACACCATATATTTT
TRBJ2-2,NA,NA,TRBV29-1,CSVSDTGELFF,TGCAGCGTTTCTGACACCGGGGAGCTGTTTTTT
TRBJ1-6,NA,NA,TRBV13,CASSRTGSPLHF,TGTGCCAGCAGCCGAACAGGGTCACCCCTCCACTTT
TRBJ1-1,NA,TRBD1,TRBV18,CASSTGGDTEAFF,TGTGCCAGCTCAACAGGGGGGGACACTGAAGCTTTCTTT
TRBJ2-2,once,NA,TRBV7-2,CASSSDLANTGELFF,TGTGCCAGCAGCTCGGACCTGGCGAACACCGGGGAGCTGTTTTTT
TRBJ1-5,NA,NA,TRBV19,CASSRDSNQPQHF,TGTGCCAGTAGCCGCGATAGCAATCAGCCCCAGCATTTT